The 19 T cell receptor beta chains below were found in one sample sequenced in a study of cytotoxic CD8 clonotypes in ibrutinib-treated CLL. Repertoires were generated with immunoSEQ multiplex PCR, while TCRdb's copy carries only in-frame clones and drops some. The sample records 300,000 to 350,000 clones, about 80% being singletons. Material: PBMCs, obtained before ibrutinib treatment. The receptors come from a human donor with chronic lymphocytic leukemia.

The chain recombines TRBV6-1 with TRBJ1-5; no definite D call. This CDR3 spans 13 amino acids. Per the germline V gene, CDR1 is MNHNS and CDR2 is SASEGT. Trimming left V 7 bases short and J 6 bases short, with 13 bases between. CDR3 sequence: CASNDGMGQPQHF. CDR3 nucleotide sequence: TGTGCCAGCAATGACGGGATGGGTCAGCCCCAGCATTTT.

Here the CDR3 reads CAWSVLRLRREKLFF. The CDR3 bases are TGTGCCTGGAGTGTTCTACGACTCCGCCGCGAAAAACTGTTTTTT. This chain connects TRBV30 to TRBJ1-4; D gene ambiguous. There are 15 residues in the CDR3. Looked up from germline, CDR1 is GTSNPN and CDR2 is SVGIG (reference sequence). The V end was cut by 0 bases, the J end by 8 bases, with 16 bases between.

J is TRBJ1-3 and V is TRBV4-1; D gene ambiguous. There are 14 residues in the CDR3. CDR1 and CDR2 (germline): MGHRA, YSYEKL. V was pared by 5 bases and J by 2 bases, with 10 bases between. The DNA of the CDR3 is TGCGCCAGCAGCAAGCTTCCGGCTGGAAACACCATATATTTT. Translated, it gives CASSKLPAGNTIYF.

A remark on this clone: Other DNA sequences in this sample translate to the same CDR3. The chain links TRBV5-6 to TRBJ2-1; 9 nucleotides line up with TRBD2. V gave up 2 bases and J gave up 2 bases; unmatched junction bases: 11. The germline CDR1 and CDR2 sequences are SGHDT and YYEEEE. There are 18 residues in the CDR3. The CDR3 reads CASSLGLAGFRTYNEQFF. Written as DNA, the CDR3 is TGTGCCAGCAGCTTAGGGCTAGCGGGATTTCGGACCTACAATGAGCAGTTCTTC. The full variable domain, its missing parts supplied by reference TRBV5-6 and TRBJ2-1, is DAGVTQSPTHLIKTRGQQVTLRCSPKSGHDTVSWYQQALGQGPQFIFQYYEEEERQRGNFPDRFSGHQFPNYSSELNVNALLLGDSALYLCASSLGLAGFRTYNEQFFGPGTRLTVL.

V and J are TRBV11-2 and TRBJ2-1; a possible D gene is TRBD1 (6 bases). The CDR3 contains 13 residues. Germline CDR1 SGHAT, CDR2 FQNNGV. Trimming left V 5 bases short and J 4 bases short, with 9 bases between. CDR3 loop: CASSRTVYNEQFF. CDR3 nucleotide sequence: TGTGCCAGCAGCAGGACAGTTTACAATGAGCAGTTCTTC.

V gene TRBV7-9 combines with J gene TRBJ1-2; the D is unclear. This CDR3 contains 12 residues. Germline-derived CDR1 and CDR2 are SEHNR and FQNEAQ (reference sequence). The V gene lost 1 base and the J gene lost 11 bases, with 11 bases spanning the gap. In DNA, the CDR3 is TGTGCCAGCAGCTTAGAGAGCGGATGGTACACCTTC. Translating it yields CASSLESGWYTF.

A single count supports this clone. This chain links TRBV5-1 with TRBJ1-2; D uncertain. V lost 4 bases and J lost 0, with 19 bases in between. CDR3 size: 17 residues. From germline, CDR1 is SGHRS and CDR2 YFSETQ. This CDR3 is CASSPTPTGVTNYGYTF. CDR3 sequence (DNA): TGCGCCAGCAGCCCAACACCAACTGGGGTAACTAACTATGGCTACACCTTC.

V usage is TRBV11-3 and J usage is TRBJ2-1; 8 nucleotides agree with TRBD2. The V gene end was trimmed by 2 bases and the J gene end by 4 bases; junction bases not matched to a gene: 7. Germline V CDR1 and CDR2: SGHNT, YENEEA. The CDR3 has 16 residues. CDR3 amino acids: CASSLLGLAGYNEQFF. The CDR3, as DNA: TGTGCCAGCAGCTTATTGGGGCTAGCGGGTTACAATGAGCAGTTCTTC.

The V and J genes are TRBV2 and TRBJ2-3, with D hard to call. Germline V gives CDR1 SNHLY, CDR2 FYNNEI. V lost 8 bases and J lost 4, with 10 bases in between. The CDR3 totals 12 residues. The CDR3 protein is CASQYVADTQYF. The DNA for the CDR3 is TGTGCCAGCCAGTATGTGGCAGATACGCAGTATTTT.

The J gene is TRBJ1-5, the V gene TRBV27; no reliable D call. The V end lost 3 bases, the J end lost 7 bases, and 13 bases lay between the germline ends. Germline CDR1 is MNHEY and CDR2 is SMNVEV (reference sequence). The CDR3 runs 14 residues. The CDR3 spells CASSLERASQPQHF. The DNA for the CDR3 is TGTGCCAGCAGTTTGGAAAGGGCGAGCCAGCCCCAGCATTTT.

The gene calls are TRBV6-5 and TRBJ2-5; D tentatively fits TRBD1 or TRBD2 (5 bases each). Trimming took 5 bases from V and 1 from J, leaving 14 bases between them. In germline, CDR1 is MNHEY, CDR2 SVGAGI. The CDR3 is 15 amino acids. CDR3 loop: CASSRGTRGQETQYF. The DNA for the CDR3 is TGTGCCAGCAGTAGGGGCACGAGGGGCCAAGAGACCCAGTACTTC.

The gene calls are TRBV10-3 and TRBJ2-5; 8 bases line up with TRBD2. Per germline, CDR1 ENHRY and CDR2 SYGVKD. This CDR3 comprises 15 residues. The V and J ends lost 4 bases and 2 bases, in that order; junction bases with no gene match: 6. The CDR3 protein is CAISVETSVQETQYF. CDR3 DNA: TGTGCCATCAGTGTGGAGACTAGCGTACAAGAGACCCAGTACTTC.

The chain recombines TRBV15 with TRBJ1-3; D is ambiguous. The germline V and J ends were trimmed by 0 bases and 2 bases, with 8 bases remaining between them. Germline V gene lookup returns CDR1 LNHNV and CDR2 YYDKDF (reference sequence). CDR3 length equals 15 residues. The CDR3 DNA reads TGTGCCACCAGCAGAGATCTCACAGCTGGAAACACCATATATTTT. Amino acids: CATSRDLTAGNTIYF.

Remarks on this clone: Other DNA sequences in this sample translate to the same CDR3. This chain connects TRBV6-1 to TRBJ2-3, with D possibly matching TRBD1 (6 bases). The germline V and J ends were trimmed by 6 bases and 0 bases, with 10 bases remaining between them. The germline V gene encodes CDR1 MNHNS and CDR2 SASEGT. The CDR3 runs 14 residues. CDR3 sequence: CASRTGTSTDTQYF. In DNA form, the CDR3 reads TGTGCCAGCAGAACCGGGACAAGCACAGATACGCAGTATTTT.

The gene calls are TRBV9 and TRBJ2-1; 13 nucleotides align to TRBD2. This CDR3 has 16 amino acids. After removal of 5 bases from V and 2 bases from J, the junction contained 4 bases not matched to a gene. In germline, CDR1 is SGDLS, CDR2 YYNGEE. The CDR3 region has the DNA TGTGCCAGCAGTGAACTAGCGGGAGGGCCCTACAATGAGCAGTTCTTC. This sequence encodes CASSELAGGPYNEQFF.

The chain joins TRBV7-3 to TRBJ2-1; perhaps D is TRBD1 or TRBD2 (5 bases each). V lost 5 bases to trimming and J lost 0 bases, with 14 bases between them. Germline V gives CDR1 SGHTA, CDR2 FQGTGA. The CDR3 loop spans 16 amino acids. DNA for the CDR3: TGTGCCAGCAGCCCAGACCGGGACCCCTCCTACAATGAGCAGTTCTTC. Translation gives CASSPDRDPSYNEQFF.

This clone appeared a single time. The gene calls are TRBV4-2 and TRBJ2-1; D is unclear. Trimming took off 2 bases at V and 0 bases at J, with 14 bases between the two ends. The germline gives CDR1 LGHNA, CDR2 YNFKEQ. CDR3 length: 17 residues. This CDR3 is CASSQLLGGPSYNEQFF. The CDR3 DNA sequence: TGTGCCAGCAGCCAACTACTCGGCGGACCCTCCTACAATGAGCAGTTCTTC.

The rearrangement uses TRBV25-1 and TRBJ1-2; 10 bases are shared with TRBD1. V lost 4 bases, J lost 7 bases, and 9 bases stayed unmatched. The CDR3 totals 15 residues. CDR1 is MGHDK and CDR2 is SYGVNS in the germline V gene. CDR3 DNA: TGTGCCAGCAGTGCCCGGGACAGGGGAGGACGTGGCTACACCTTC. Protein product: CASSARDRGGRGYTF.

V is TRBV29-1 and J is TRBJ1-1, with TRBD1 identical over 7 bases. V was pared by 7 bases and J by 5 bases, with 7 bases of the junction left unmatched. This CDR3 region has 12 residues. Germline CDR1 is SQVTM and CDR2 is ANQGSEA. CDR3 in DNA: TGCAGCGCTTCGACAGGGTTGACTGAAGCTTTCTTT. Protein product: CSASTGLTEAFF.